This TCR beta chain was profiled in a study of blood T cell repertoires in COVID-19. For the study at large: The analysed material was cDNA or gDNA that came from T cells, B-cell-depleted T cells, or PBMCs.

In the original processing: Counts of nucleated cells, estimated from reference gene primer amplification, were obtained. Assay used: immunoSEQ multiplex PCR; TCRdb lists only in-frame clones, some missing. V, J and clone size are taken as reported in that table, and D and trimming were inferred from the DNA itself. The sample shows 200,000 to 250,000 clones, 85% to 90% of them seen only once. The germline V and J ends were trimmed by 2 bases and 6 bases, with 8 bases remaining between them. The germline gives CDR1 SGHAT, CDR2 FQNNGV. CDR3 length: 12 amino acids. Enrolled through a virtual design, the participants were between roughly 18 and 90 years of age and came from under 30 US areas. No more than 2 weeks before study entry, exposed participants had met a case of COVID-19.

The sample consisted of PBMCs or T cells enriched from blood (not recorded which). This receptor was obtained from a man aged 25 to 40 who had been exposed to COVID-19. This rearrangement joins TRBV11-2 to TRBJ2-7, with D perhaps matching TRBD2 (5 bases). The CDR3 protein is CASSLYEGEQYF. In DNA, the CDR3 is TGTGCCAGCAGCTTATACGAGGGCGAGCAGTACTTC.